This T cell receptor (beta chain) was recovered during a study of T-cell memory formation after mild COVID-19. CDR3 length: 14 residues. V lost 6 bases to trimming and J lost 2 bases; unmatched junction nucleotides: 5. One entry per CDR3 protein, called by TCRdb with MiXCR from the 5' RACE reads. The sample holds roughly 410,000 distinct CDR3 sequences, 20% to 25% seen once. This TCR was recovered from an adult woman who had mild COVID-19 (a few samples of this study predate the infection). Cell type and time point are not known. This chain joins TRBV12-3 or TRBV12-4 and TRBJ1-1, with TRBD1 matching 8 bases. The sequenced sample consisted of PBMCs or a T cell subset sorted from them (not recorded which). Here the CDR3 reads CASRRTGFNTEAFF. The CDR3 nucleotides are TGTGCCAGCAGGCGGACAGGGTTTAACACTGAAGCTTTCTTT.